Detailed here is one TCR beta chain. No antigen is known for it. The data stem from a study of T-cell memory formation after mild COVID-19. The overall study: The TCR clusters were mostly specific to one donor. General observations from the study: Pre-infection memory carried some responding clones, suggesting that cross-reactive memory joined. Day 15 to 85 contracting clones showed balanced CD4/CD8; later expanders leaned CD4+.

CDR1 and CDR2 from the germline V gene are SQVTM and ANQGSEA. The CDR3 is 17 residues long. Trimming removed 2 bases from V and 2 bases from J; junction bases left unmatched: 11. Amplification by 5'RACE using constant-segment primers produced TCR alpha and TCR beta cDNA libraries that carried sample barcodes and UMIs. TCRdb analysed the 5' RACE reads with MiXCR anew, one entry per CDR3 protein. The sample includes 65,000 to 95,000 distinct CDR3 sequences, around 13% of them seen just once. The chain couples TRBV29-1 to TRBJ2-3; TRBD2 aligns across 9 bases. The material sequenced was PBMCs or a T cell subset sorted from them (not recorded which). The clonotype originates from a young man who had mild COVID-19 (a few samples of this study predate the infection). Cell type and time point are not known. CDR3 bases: TGCAGCGTTGAATCCGGTGCGAGCGGGGGGACCACAGATACGCAGTATTTT. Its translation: CSVESGASGGTTDTQYF.